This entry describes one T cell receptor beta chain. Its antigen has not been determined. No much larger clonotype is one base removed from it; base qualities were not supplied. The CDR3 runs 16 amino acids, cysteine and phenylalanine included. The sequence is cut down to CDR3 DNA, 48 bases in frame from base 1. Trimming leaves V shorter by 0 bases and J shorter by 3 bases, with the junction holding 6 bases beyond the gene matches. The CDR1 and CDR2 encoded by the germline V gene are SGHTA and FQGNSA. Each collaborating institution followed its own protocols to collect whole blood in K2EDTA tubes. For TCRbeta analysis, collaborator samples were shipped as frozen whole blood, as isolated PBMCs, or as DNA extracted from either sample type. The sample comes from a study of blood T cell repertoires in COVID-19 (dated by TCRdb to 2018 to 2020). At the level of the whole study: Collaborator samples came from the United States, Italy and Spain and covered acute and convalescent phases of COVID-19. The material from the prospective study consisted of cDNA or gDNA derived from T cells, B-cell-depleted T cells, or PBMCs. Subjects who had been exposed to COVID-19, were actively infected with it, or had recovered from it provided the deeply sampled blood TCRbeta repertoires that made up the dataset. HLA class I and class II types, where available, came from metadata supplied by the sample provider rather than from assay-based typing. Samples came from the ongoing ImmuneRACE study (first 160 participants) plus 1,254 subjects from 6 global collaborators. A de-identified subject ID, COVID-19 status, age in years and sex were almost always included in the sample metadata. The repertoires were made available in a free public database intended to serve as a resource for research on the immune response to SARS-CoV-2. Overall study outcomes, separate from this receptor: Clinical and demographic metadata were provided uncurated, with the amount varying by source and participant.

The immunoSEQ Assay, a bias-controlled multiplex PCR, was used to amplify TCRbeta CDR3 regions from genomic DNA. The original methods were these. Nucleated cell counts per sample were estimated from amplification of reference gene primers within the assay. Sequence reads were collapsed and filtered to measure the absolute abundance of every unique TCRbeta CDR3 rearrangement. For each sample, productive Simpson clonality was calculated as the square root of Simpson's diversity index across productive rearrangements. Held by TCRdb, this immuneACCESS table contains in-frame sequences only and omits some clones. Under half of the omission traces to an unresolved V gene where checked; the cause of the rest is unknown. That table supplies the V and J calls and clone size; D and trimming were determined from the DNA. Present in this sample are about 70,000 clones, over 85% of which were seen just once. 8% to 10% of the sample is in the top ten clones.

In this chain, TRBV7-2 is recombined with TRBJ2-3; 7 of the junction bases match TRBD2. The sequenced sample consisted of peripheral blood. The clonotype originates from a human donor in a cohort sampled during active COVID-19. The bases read TGTGCCAGCAGCTTAGCGGGGGGGGTGAGGACAGATACGCAGTATTTT. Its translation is CASSLAGGVRTDTQYF.